This T cell receptor beta chain was captured by sequencing in a study of cytomegalovirus exposure and HLA in healthy donors. The study ran its PCR with 60 Vbeta and 13 Jbeta primers. Profiling relied on immunoSEQ multiplex PCR, and the TCRdb table lists in-frame clones only, not all of them. Of some 140,000 clones in the sample, 55% to 80% were seen once. The sequenced material came from PBMCs. This receptor was taken from a woman between 40 and 50 years old in good health and CMV-seronegative.

Here the CDR3 reads CASSVEGVYQPQHF. The CDR3, as DNA: TGTGCCAGCAGTGTAGAGGGCGTTTATCAGCCCCAGCATTTT. The J gene is TRBJ1-5, the V gene TRBV2; no clear D. V was trimmed by 4 bases and J by 5 bases, leaving 12 bases between them. Looked up from germline, CDR1 is SNHLY and CDR2 is FYNNEI. This CDR3 contains 14 residues.